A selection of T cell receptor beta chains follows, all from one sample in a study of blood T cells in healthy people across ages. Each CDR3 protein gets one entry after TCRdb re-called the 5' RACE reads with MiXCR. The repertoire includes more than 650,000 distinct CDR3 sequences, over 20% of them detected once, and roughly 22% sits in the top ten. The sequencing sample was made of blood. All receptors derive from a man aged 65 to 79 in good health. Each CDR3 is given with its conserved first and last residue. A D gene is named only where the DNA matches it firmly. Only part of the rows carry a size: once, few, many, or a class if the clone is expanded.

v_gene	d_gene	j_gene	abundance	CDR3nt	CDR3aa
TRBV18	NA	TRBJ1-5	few	TGTGCCAGCTCACCGACAGTTCGGTCAGGTCAGCCCCAGCATTTT	CASSPTVRSGQPQHF
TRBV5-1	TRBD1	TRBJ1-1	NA	TGCGCCAGCAGATATACAGGGGACACTGAAGCTTTCTTT	CASRYTGDTEAFF
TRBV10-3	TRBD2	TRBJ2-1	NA	TGTGCCATCAGTCAACTAGCGGGGAGTCCCAATGAGCAGTTCTTC	CAISQLAGSPNEQFF
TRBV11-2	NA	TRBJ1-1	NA	TGTGCCAGCAGCTTACGGGGGCTGGTGAACACTGAAGCTTTCTTT	CASSLRGLVNTEAFF
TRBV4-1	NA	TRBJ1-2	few	TGCGCCAGCAGCCCGACGGGCGCAGATTATGGCTACACCTTC	CASSPTGADYGYTF
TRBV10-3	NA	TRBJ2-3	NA	TGTGCCATCAGTGACGGGGACCGGGATACGCAGTATTTT	CAISDGDRDTQYF
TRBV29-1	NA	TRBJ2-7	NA	TGCAGCGTTACCCCAGGGTTTTCGTACGAGCAGTACTTC	CSVTPGFSYEQYF
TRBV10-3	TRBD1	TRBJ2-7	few	TGTGCCATCAGTTCTCCGGGACAGGGAGCCTACGAGCAGTACTTC	CAISSPGQGAYEQYF
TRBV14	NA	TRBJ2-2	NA	TGTGCCAGCAGCCAAGATATCCCTATCGGGGGGGAGCTGTTTTTT	CASSQDIPIGGELFF
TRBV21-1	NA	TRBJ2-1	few	TGTGCCAGCAGCATTCCGGGACAGGGGGACAATGAGCAGTTCTTC	CASSIPGQGDNEQFF
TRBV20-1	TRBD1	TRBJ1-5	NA	TGCAGTGCTAGAGTCGACAGGGGGCTTTTCGGCAATCAGCCCCAGCATTTT	CSARVDRGLFGNQPQHF
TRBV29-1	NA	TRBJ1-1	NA	TGCAGCGTTGAAGTCACGGGGTCGAACACTGAAGCTTTCTTT	CSVEVTGSNTEAFF
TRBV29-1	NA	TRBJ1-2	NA	TGCAGCGTTGGTGTAGGGGCTAACTATGGCTACACCTTC	CSVGVGANYGYTF
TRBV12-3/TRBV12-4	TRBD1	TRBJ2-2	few	TGTGCCAGCGCTGGACAGGGGCCCCCGAACACCGGGGAGCTGTTTTTT	CASAGQGPPNTGELFF
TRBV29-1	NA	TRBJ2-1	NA	TGCAGCGTTGAGGATCCTCGAGACAGCTCCTACAATGGGCAGTTCTTC	CSVEDPRDSSYNGQFF
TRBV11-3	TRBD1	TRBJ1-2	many	TGTGCCAGCAGCTACGGACAGGGGAGTGGCTACACCTTC	CASSYGQGSGYTF
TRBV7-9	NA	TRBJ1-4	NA	TGTGCCAGCAGCTCGCGTCGGGGACCTAATGAAAAACTGTTTTTT	CASSSRRGPNEKLFF
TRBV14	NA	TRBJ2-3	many	TGTGCCAGCAGCCAAGACCGCAGAGATACGCAGTATTTT	CASSQDRRDTQYF
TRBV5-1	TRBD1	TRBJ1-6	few	TGCGCCAGCTCCGGGACAGATAATTCACCCCTCCACTTT	CASSGTDNSPLHF
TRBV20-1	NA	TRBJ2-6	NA	TGCAGTGCCTTGGACATGTCTGGGGCCAACGTCCTGACTTTC	CSALDMSGANVLTF
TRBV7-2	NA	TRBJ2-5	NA	TGTGCCAGCAGCCCCCACACGACCCAGTACTTC	CASSPHTTQYF
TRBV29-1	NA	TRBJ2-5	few	TGCAGCGTGGGTGTTAGACAAGAGACCCAGTACTTC	CSVGVRQETQYF
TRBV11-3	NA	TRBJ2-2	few	TGTGCCAGCAGCCGCAGGGGAGCGAACACCGGGGAGCTGTTTTTT	CASSRRGANTGELFF
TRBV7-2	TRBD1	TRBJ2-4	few	TGTGCCAGCAGCTTGGCTGGACAGGGGGATGTGGTCAGAACCAAAAACATTCAGTACTTC	CASSLAGQGDVVRTKNIQYF